This T cell receptor beta chain was documented in a study of CD4 T cells in relation to SARS-CoV-2 and coronaviruses. V lost 5 bases and J 2 bases, leaving 19 bases between the germline ends. The CDR3 consists of 16 residues. Germline loops: CDR1 GTSNPN, CDR2 SVGIG (reference sequence). Remarks on this clone: The antigen remains undetermined.

Sequencing was performed with immunoSEQ multiplex PCR; in TCRdb, only in-frame clones are kept and a portion is missing. The sample holds some 21,000 clones, around 76% seen once. Unexposed donor CD4+ T cells date from about 2010-2019, before the COVID-19 pandemic. CD4+ T cells were isolated from the cells after around 10 days of culture. The receptor comes from a human donor in good health. Specimen: CD4+ T cells from PBMCs, cultured in vitro. V is TRBV30 and J is TRBJ2-1, with D uncertain. As DNA, the CDR3 is TGTGCCTGGGGCTACCCTGAGGCGGTAGCCTACAATGAGCAGTTCTTC. Encoded protein: CAWGYPEAVAYNEQFF.